The T cell receptor beta chain under discussion was sequenced for a study of blood T cell repertoires in COVID-19. Overall study: Both acute and convalescent COVID-19 samples were obtained from the United States, Italy and Spain. PBMCs, B-cell-depleted T cells, or T cells provided the cDNA or gDNA that made up the material.

Some clones are missing from TCRdb's copy, which holds only in-frame ones; the method was immunoSEQ multiplex PCR. The sample holds 150,000 to 200,000 clones, approximately 83% seen once. V was clipped by 6 bases and J by 2 bases; unmatched bases: 9. In germline, CDR1 is SNHLY, CDR2 FYNNEI. This CDR3 has 16 residues. This sequence joins TRBV2 and TRBJ1-3, with 8 nucleotides matching TRBD1. Input material: peripheral blood. The sequence derives from a man aged 55 to 70 with acute or convalescent COVID-19. The CDR3 coding sequence is TGTGCCAGCAGAGCGTACACGACAGGGGCTGGAAACACCATATATTTT. Amino acids: CASRAYTTGAGNTIYF.